This T cell receptor beta chain was documented in a study of shared clonotypes between healthy human individuals. Comment on this clone: Its antigen is unknown. This CDR3 is also generated by other DNA sequences in the sample.

Germline CDR1 and CDR2: KGHSH and LQKENI. V was clipped by 2 bases and J by 3 bases, with 13 bases between them. There are 15 residues in the CDR3. Study observations and caveats: Though the depth was large, rarefaction showed that sorted-subset sequencing was incomplete. It was expected that sequencing depth would affect clonotype sharing among donors.

In the original workflow: ImmunoSEQ yielded junction-only sequences lacking quality scores, so filtering differed. The method was immunoSEQ multiplex PCR; TCRdb's version includes in-frame clones alone and lacks a portion of them. The V and J calls and clone size are taken from that table; D and trimming were inferred from the DNA. This table holds some 95,000 clones, 67% found once. The chain joins TRBV18 to TRBJ2-5, with D perhaps given as TRBD1 or TRBD2 (6 bases each). This clonotype was sampled from a man aged 30 to 39 in good health. Sequencing was done on a sample of memory CD8+ T cells sorted from blood. Subset reported: CD45RO+ cells pooled with CCR7-negative TemRA cells. The DNA of the CDR3 is TGTGCCAGCTCACCAACGGGGGCCGCCAAAGAGACCCAGTACTTC. Translation gives CASSPTGAAKETQYF.